Presented here are 12 T cell receptor beta chains from one specimen sequenced in a study of T-cell memory formation after mild COVID-19. TCRdb passed the 5' RACE reads through MiXCR, listing each CDR3 protein once. Of about 400,000 distinct CDR3 sequences in the sample, more than 15% were seen once. Source material: PBMCs or a T cell subset sorted from them (not recorded which). Source of these receptors: a man younger than 35 who had mild COVID-19 (a few samples of this study predate the infection). Cell type and time point are not known.

DNA for the CDR3: TGTGCCAGCAGTGAGGGACTAGTTCCCCAAGAGACCCAGTACTTC. Its translation is CASSEGLVPQETQYF. The chain has TRBV25-1 and TRBJ2-5; 8 positions agree with TRBD2. This CDR3 has 15 residues. J lost 1 base, V lost 3 bases, and 4 bases had no gene match. The V gene's germline CDR1 is MGHDK and CDR2 SYGVNS.

This clonotype was seen more than once but under ten times. The chain uses TRBV6-1 and TRBJ2-3; 10 bases are a match to TRBD2. The germline CDR1 and CDR2 sequences are MNHNS and SASEGT. The J segment lost 5 bases and the V segment lost 9 bases, leaving 8 bases of the junction unmatched. The length of the CDR3 is 14 residues. The CDR3 loop is CASERGGFEDTQYF. The CDR3 coding sequence is TGTGCCAGTGAGCGGGGGGGTTTTGAAGATACGCAGTATTTT.

The V call is TRBV20-1, the J call TRBJ2-1; TRBD2 matches at 7 bases. Per germline, CDR1 DFQATT and CDR2 SNEGSKA (reference sequence). There are 12 residues in the CDR3. V dropped 5 bases and J dropped 7; count of bases not matched to a gene: 5. The CDR3 spells CSASYSGNEQFF. DNA of the CDR3: TGCAGTGCTTCCTATAGCGGGAATGAGCAGTTCTTC.

This chain connects TRBV20-1 to TRBJ2-5, with 7 bases that match TRBD1. CDR3 length equals 13 residues. The V gene end was trimmed by 6 bases and the J gene end by 5 bases; junction bases not matched to a gene: 9. Germline CDR1 is DFQATT and CDR2 is SNEGSKA (reference sequence). CDR3 sequence: CSASDRVWETQYF. The CDR3 coding sequence is TGCAGTGCAAGTGACAGGGTTTGGGAGACCCAGTACTTC.

This clonotype was observed a handful of times. Written as DNA, the CDR3 is TGTGCCAGCAGCGGGGACGCTGGGGAGCTGTTTTTT. It codes for CASSGDAGELFF. This chain joins TRBV7-3 and TRBJ2-2; the D gene could be TRBD1 or TRBD2 (5 bases each). CDR3 length: 12 amino acids. Looked up from germline, CDR1 is SGHTA and CDR2 is FQGTGA. Trimming pared 5 bases from V and 8 bases from J, leaving 9 bases between. The variable domain in full, completed from reference TRBV7-3 and TRBJ2-2, reads GAGVSQTPSNKVTEKGKYVELRCDPISGHTALYWYRQSLGQGPEFLIYFQGTGAADDSGLPNDRFFAVRPEGSVSTLKIQRTERGDSAVYLCASSGDAGELFFGEGSRLTVL.

The CDR3 DNA is TGCAGCGTTGAAGATCAACCCTACGAGCAGTACTTC. Translation gives CSVEDQPYEQYF. V is TRBV29-1 and J is TRBJ2-7; D is unclear. The CDR3 sequence is 12 residues long. Germline V gene data show CDR1 as SQVTM and CDR2 as ANQGSEA. V was clipped by 0 bases and J by 2 bases, with 5 bases between them.

The chain employs TRBV7-2 and TRBJ1-6; TRBD1 agrees at 9 bases. The CDR3 is made up of 15 amino acids. V shed 4 bases and J 10 bases; nucleotides not matched to a gene: 8. The V gene's germline CDR1 is SGHTA and CDR2 FQGNSA. The DNA of the CDR3 is TGTGCCAGCAGCTCCCCGACAGGGGGAGCGTCACCCCTCCACTTT. It encodes CASSSPTGGASPLHF.

This clonotype has a handful of counts. The V call is TRBV6-5, the J call TRBJ1-4, with TRBD1 identical over 10 bases. Germline V lookup: CDR1 MNHEY, CDR2 SVGAGI. The ends lost 6 bases at V and 12 bases at J; junction bases unmatched: 7. The CDR3 sequence is 13 residues long. CDR3 region: CASRSDRGQELFF. The CDR3 region has the DNA TGTGCCAGCAGATCCGACAGGGGGCAGGAACTGTTTTTT.

The chain is built from TRBV9 and TRBJ1-6; a possible D gene is TRBD1 (5 bases). Germline V gene sequence: CDR1 SGDLS, CDR2 YYNGEE. The CDR3 consists of 16 residues. The V end lost 0 bases, the J end lost 0 bases, and 7 bases lay between the germline ends. The CDR3 bases are TGTGCCAGCAGCGTAGAAGGGGACTCCTATAATTCACCCCTCCACTTT. Translating gives CASSVEGDSYNSPLHF.

In its sample, this clonotype was seen a few times. The chain combines TRBV4-1 with TRBJ1-5, with a possible D match to TRBD1 (5 bases). V was clipped by 4 bases and J by 4 bases, with 14 bases between them. In germline, CDR1 is MGHRA, CDR2 YSYEKL. The length of the CDR3 is 15 residues. The CDR3 DNA is TGCGCCAGCAGCCTCCACCTCGGGGGGAATCAGCCCCAGCATTTT. Amino acid sequence: CASSLHLGGNQPQHF.

The chain couples TRBV6-5 to TRBJ2-1, with 8 bases matching TRBD2. The CDR3 loop spans 15 amino acids. Per the germline V gene, CDR1 is MNHEY and CDR2 is SVGAGI. V lost 4 bases, J lost 4 bases, and 6 bases stayed unmatched. CDR3 residues: CASSSGGGLYNEQFF. The DNA for the CDR3 is TGTGCCAGCAGTTCTGGCGGGGGGCTTTACAATGAGCAGTTCTTC.

This clonotype was seen more than once but under ten times. J is TRBJ2-3 and V is TRBV27; TRBD1 agrees at 7 bases. J lost 5 bases, V lost 7 bases, and 9 bases had no gene match. The length of the CDR3 is 14 residues. The germline gives CDR1 MNHEY, CDR2 SMNVEV (reference sequence). The CDR3 DNA is TGTGCCAGCAAGAAACAGGGGACAGAAGATACGCAGTATTTT. Translating it yields CASKKQGTEDTQYF.